Here is one TCR beta chain with its context. In the PCR, 60 Vbeta and 13 Jbeta primers were used. As processed by the authors: Counted up in a later analysis, unique TCR beta chains came to 65 million to 80 million, with around 10 million shared. Repertoires were generated with immunoSEQ multiplex PCR, while TCRdb's copy carries only in-frame clones and drops some. V and J calls and clone size are those listed in that table; D and trimming were worked out from the DNA. The table records about 150,000 clones, more than 75% of them present only once. The data originate from a study of cytomegalovirus exposure and HLA in healthy donors. The CDR3 extends over 16 amino acids. V lost 3 bases to trimming and J lost 5 bases; unmatched junction nucleotides: 9. Germline V gene sequence: CDR1 SGHVS, CDR2 FQNEAQ.

The sequence was collected from a human donor in good health. The J gene is TRBJ1-5, the V gene TRBV7-8, with 8 nucleotides matching TRBD1. Sequencing used PBMCs. In DNA, the CDR3 is TGTGCCAGCAGCTTGCGACAGGGGACGGCGGATCAGCCCCAGCATTTT. Its protein is CASSLRQGTADQPQHF.